This T cell receptor (beta chain) was recovered during a study of shared clonotypes between healthy human individuals. The study, taken as a whole, reports: Sampling covered nothing but blood. Tissue TCR repertoires likely differ from those found in blood. Clonotypes shared by all four donors outscored non-shared clonotypes in generation probability.

Note on this clone: What it recognizes is unknown.

In replicate PCRs of sorted subsets, about 200 ng DNA, approximately 28,000 T cell genomes, was used. The table came from immunoSEQ multiplex PCR; TCRdb's copy has only in-frame clones and leaves some out. The sample includes just over 95,000 clones, roughly 69% of them seen just once. Germline V gene sequence: CDR1 MNHEY, CDR2 SMNVEV (reference sequence). The CDR3 extends over 15 amino acids. V lost 5 bases and J lost 0, with 14 bases in between. This TCR came from a man between 25 and 39 years old in good health. Sequenced sample: memory CD8+ T cells sorted from blood. Subset defined: CD45RO+ cells pooled with CCR7-negative TemRA cells. The V call is TRBV27, the J call TRBJ2-7; D is uncertain. DNA of the CDR3: TGTGCCAGCAGTCCCCTCAGATCAAACTCCTACGAGCAGTACTTC. It encodes CASSPLRSNSYEQYF.